A single sample is the source of the 30 T cell receptor beta chains below, sequenced in a study of cytomegalovirus exposure and HLA in healthy donors. 60 Vbeta and 13 Jbeta primers were used in PCR. The assay was immunoSEQ multiplex PCR, and TCRdb's table has in-frame clones only and misses some. The table has around 97,000 clones, 73% seen once. The sample taken for sequencing was PBMCs. These receptors were collected from a man aged 40-50 years in good health and CMV-seronegative.

This clone was counted a single time. The chain has TRBV19 and TRBJ2-3, with D tentatively TRBD1 (6 bases). This CDR3 comprises 13 residues. Germline V CDR1 and CDR2: LNHDA, SQIVND (reference sequence). Trimming removed 8 bases at V and 2 bases at J, with 11 bases between. This CDR3 is CASGDTATDTQYF. The CDR3 DNA reads as TGTGCCAGTGGGGACACAGCCACAGATACGCAGTATTTT.

This chain links TRBV5-4 with TRBJ2-7; TRBD2 agrees at 7 bases. Germline V gives CDR1 SGHNT, CDR2 YYREEE (reference sequence). The V and J ends lost 3 bases and 2 bases, in that order; junction bases with no gene match: 8. There are 15 residues in the CDR3. The chain's CDR3 is CASSYSGGKPYEQYF. CDR3 sequence (DNA): TGTGCCAGCAGCTATTCGGGGGGTAAACCCTACGAGCAGTACTTC.

The chain couples TRBV4-1 to TRBJ2-7; 8 bases map to TRBD2. This CDR3 is 17 amino acids long. The germline V gene has CDR1 MGHRA and CDR2 YSYEKL. After removal of 1 base from V and 2 bases from J, the junction contained 10 bases not matched to a gene. CDR3 DNA sequence: TGCGCCAGCAGCCAAGTTTTAGGCGGGGGGACCACCTACGAGCAGTACTTC. Its protein is CASSQVLGGGTTYEQYF.

This chain joins TRBV20-1 and TRBJ1-4; D gene uncertain. The CDR3 covers 11 residues. Trimming took off 3 bases at V and 5 bases at J, with 4 bases between the two ends. Germline loops: CDR1 DFQATT, CDR2 SNEGSKA (reference sequence). The CDR3 reads CSARRNEKLFF. The CDR3 nucleotides are TGCAGTGCTAGGCGGAATGAAAAACTGTTTTTT.

J is TRBJ2-7 and V is TRBV7-8; D is ambiguous. Germline CDR1 reads SGHVS; CDR2 reads FQNEAQ. Deletions cut 0 bases from V and 0 bases from J, with 6 bases between. There are 14 residues in the CDR3. In DNA, the CDR3 is TGTGCCAGCAGCTTAGCGCTAACCTCCTACGAGCAGTACTTC. It codes for CASSLALTSYEQYF.

This clone was recorded a few times. The J gene is TRBJ1-1, the V gene TRBV5-1; 7 bases match TRBD1. The V segment lost 2 bases and the J segment 0 bases; nucleotides outside the gene matches: 7. The CDR3 extends over 16 amino acids. In germline, CDR1 is SGHRS, CDR2 YFSETQ. CDR3 nucleotides: TGCGCCAGCAGCTTTAACAGGGGCTACATGAACACTGAAGCTTTCTTT. It specifies CASSFNRGYMNTEAFF.

This clone was recorded once. The gene calls are TRBV25-1 and TRBJ1-3; 9 positions agree with TRBD1. From germline, CDR1 is MGHDK and CDR2 SYGVNS. With V trimmed by 6 bases and J by 4 bases, 4 bases remained unmatched. The CDR3 has 14 residues. CDR3 DNA sequence: TGTGCCAGCAGCCGGGACAGGGAAGGAAACACCATATATTTT. Translation gives CASSRDREGNTIYF.

The CDR3 sequence: CASSLATLTDTQYF. The CDR3 DNA reads TGTGCCAGCAGCTTAGCAACTTTAACAGATACGCAGTATTTT. This rearrangement joins TRBV7-9 to TRBJ2-3; D is unclear. CDR1 is SEHNR, CDR2 FQNEAQ, per germline (reference sequence). Trimming removed 0 bases from V and 3 bases from J, with 7 bases in between. The CDR3 has 14 amino acids. Together with reference TRBV7-9 and TRBJ2-3, the CDR3 gives the full variable domain: DTGVSQNPRHKITKRGQNVTFRCDPISEHNRLYWYRQTLGQGPEFLTYFQNEAQLEKSRLLSDRFSAERPKGSFSTLEIQRTEQGDSAMYLCASSLATLTDTQYFGPGTRLTVL.

The rearrangement uses TRBV12-5 and TRBJ1-1; TRBD1 aligns across 7 bases. The CDR3 runs 13 residues. Germline assignment: CDR1 LGHNT and CDR2 FRNRAP. Losses at the gene ends were 8 bases for V and 1 base for J; bases not matched to a gene: 4. The CDR3 reads CASSRGRNTEAFF. The CDR3 DNA sequence: TGTGCTAGTTCGAGGGGGCGGAACACTGAAGCTTTCTTT.

This chain connects TRBV7-9 to TRBJ2-7; D uncertain. Trimming removed 3 bases from V and 2 bases from J, with 8 bases in between. Germline CDR1 is SEHNR and CDR2 is FQNEAQ (reference sequence). This CDR3 spans 13 amino acids. CDR3 nucleotides: TGTGCCAGCAGCTTGAGAGAGGCCTACGAGCAGTACTTC. Protein: CASSLREAYEQYF. Full variable domain (missing parts from reference TRBV7-9 and TRBJ2-7): DTGVSQNPRHKITKRGQNVTFRCDPISEHNRLYWYRQTLGQGPEFLTYFQNEAQLEKSRLLSDRFSAERPKGSFSTLEIQRTEQGDSAMYLCASSLREAYEQYFGPGTRLTVT.

The V gene is TRBV29-1, the J gene TRBJ2-2; 8 bases line up with TRBD2. CDR1 SQVTM and CDR2 ANQGSEA come from the germline V gene. The CDR3 is 13 amino acids. J was trimmed by 3 bases and V by 6 bases; bases with no gene match: 3. The CDR3 is CSVGRGYTGELFF. In nucleotides, the CDR3 is TGCAGCGTCGGGAGGGGATACACCGGGGAGCTGTTTTTT.

J is TRBJ2-5 and V is TRBV29-1, with D maybe TRBD1 (6 bases). TRBJ2-7 matches the DNA end more closely, so the J call is doubtful. Germline lookup yields CDR1 SQVTM and CDR2 ANQGSEA. This CDR3 is 12 amino acids long. The CDR3 region has the DNA TGCAGCGTTGCCCAGGGGCCCTACGAGCAGTACTTC. This sequence encodes CSVAQGPYEQYF.

This chain joins TRBV7-8 and TRBJ2-7; 9 bases are a match to TRBD1. The CDR3 has 15 residues. Unmatched junction bases numbered 15, after V lost 11 bases and J lost 4 bases. CDR1 SGHVS and CDR2 FQNEAQ come from the germline V gene. CDR3 loop: CASSLGDRGIYEQYF. DNA for the CDR3: TGTGCCTCCTCACTCGGCGACAGGGGGATATACGAGCAGTACTTC.

This chain connects TRBV7-2 to TRBJ2-1, with D maybe TRBD2 (5 bases). V gave up 2 bases and J gave up 3 bases, with 8 bases separating them. The CDR3 runs 14 residues. Germline-derived CDR1 and CDR2 are SGHTA and FQGNSA. The CDR3 reads CASSLRGNYNEQFF. CDR3 nucleotide sequence: TGTGCCAGCAGCTTACGGGGAAACTACAATGAGCAGTTCTTC.

This sequence joins TRBV27 and TRBJ2-7; tentatively, D is TRBD1 (5 bases). Deletions cut 6 bases from V and 0 bases from J, with 12 bases between. From germline, CDR1 is MNHEY and CDR2 SMNVEV (reference sequence). CDR3 length equals 14 residues. CDR3 amino acids: CASRQRTFSYEQYF. The CDR3 nucleotides read TGTGCCAGCAGACAGAGGACATTCTCCTACGAGCAGTACTTC.

This rearrangement joins TRBV7-7 to TRBJ2-2; 9 nucleotides line up with TRBD2. CDR3 length: 16 amino acids. The V segment lost 5 bases and the J segment 1 base; nucleotides outside the gene matches: 5. Germline lookup yields CDR1 SSHAT and CDR2 FNYEAQ (reference sequence). The CDR3 loop is CASSPLAGLNTGELFF. The CDR3 region has the DNA TGTGCCAGCAGCCCCCTAGCGGGGCTGAACACCGGGGAGCTGTTTTTT.

In the case of this clone: The conserved phenylalanine or tryptophan is not found at the CDR3 terminus, so this likely reflects a read error. The chain is built from TRBV28 and TRBJ1-5; D gene ambiguous. Germline CDR1 reads MDHEN; CDR2 reads SYDVKM. The CDR3 sequence is 13 residues long. Trimming shortened V by 6 bases and J by 4 bases, and 10 bases separated the two germline ends. The CDR3 coding sequence is TGTGCCAGCAGCCCGGGGTTGAATCAGCCCCAGCATGTT. Its translation: CASSPGLNQPQHV.

V is TRBV30 and J is TRBJ1-6; no clear D gene. Germline loops: CDR1 GTSNPN, CDR2 SVGIG (reference sequence). V dropped 1 base and J dropped 11 bases, with 9 bases sitting between them. This CDR3 comprises 12 residues. CDR3 in amino acids: CAWSGSMAPLHF. The CDR3 nucleotides read TGTGCCTGGAGTGGTTCTATGGCACCCCTCCACTTT.

The rearrangement links TRBV5-1 to TRBJ2-2; D might be TRBD1 (6 bases). CDR1 SGHRS and CDR2 YFSETQ come from the germline V gene. Trimming took off 3 bases at V and 3 bases at J, with 9 bases between the two ends. This CDR3 is 14 amino acids long. The DNA for the CDR3 is TGCGCCAGCAGCTGGGACACTTACACCGGGGAGCTGTTTTTT. Translating it yields CASSWDTYTGELFF.

The chain combines TRBV6-5 with TRBJ2-5; no definite D call. V gave up 5 bases and J gave up 0 bases, with 7 bases separating them. This CDR3 comprises 13 residues. Germline CDR1 and CDR2: MNHEY and SVGAGI. Here the CDR3 DNA reads TGTGCCAGCAGTCTCGGGTACCAAGAGACCCAGTACTTC. It encodes CASSLGYQETQYF.

V usage is TRBV7-2 and J usage is TRBJ2-7, with TRBD2 identical over 16 bases. Germline lookup yields CDR1 SGHTA and CDR2 FQGNSA. The CDR3 is 18 residues long. V lost 3 bases, J lost 0 bases, and 5 bases stayed unmatched. In nucleotides, the CDR3 is TGTGCCAGCAGCTTCCCGGGACTAGCGGGGGGGTTCTCCTACGAGCAGTACTTC. Translation gives CASSFPGLAGGFSYEQYF.

This rearrangement joins TRBV5-1 to TRBJ2-7, with 8 bases that match TRBD2. This CDR3 spans 16 amino acids. With 4 bases clipped from V and 4 bases from J, the junction kept 13 bases outside the gene matches. Germline-derived CDR1 and CDR2 are SGHRS and YFSETQ. The CDR3 bases are TGCGCCAGCAGCCAACTCGGGGGGGAAGGAGGGTACGAGCAGTACTTC. Amino acids: CASSQLGGEGGYEQYF.

The V gene is TRBV9, the J gene TRBJ2-5; maybe TRBD2 (6 bases). Germline CDR1 and CDR2: SGDLS and YYNGEE. CDR3 size: 13 residues. Trimming left V 6 bases short and J 4 bases short, with 13 bases between. The CDR3 region has the DNA TGTGCCAGCACACCGGGGGTAGGAGAGACCCAGTACTTC. It codes for CASTPGVGETQYF.

The genes are TRBV7-9 and TRBJ2-7; D possibly corresponds to TRBD1 (6 bases). Germline-derived CDR1 and CDR2 are SEHNR and FQNEAQ (reference sequence). Between the trimmed V and J ends, which lost 1 base and 0 bases, there was a span of 13 bases. The CDR3 is made up of 16 amino acids. The DNA of the CDR3 is TGTGCCAGCAGCTTAGGCGCAGGGGCCCTCTCCTACGAGCAGTACTTC. It encodes CASSLGAGALSYEQYF.

The CDR3 spells CASSLAGTQETQYF. Written as DNA, the CDR3 is TGTGCCAGCAGCTTGGCTGGGACACAAGAGACCCAGTACTTC. This chain connects TRBV5-6 to TRBJ2-5, with D possibly matching TRBD1 (6 bases). V was trimmed by 0 bases and J by 2 bases, leaving 8 bases between them. The CDR3 loop spans 14 amino acids. CDR1 and CDR2 (germline): SGHDT, YYEEEE.

J is TRBJ2-3 and V is TRBV7-9, with a possible D match to TRBD2 (7 bases). Germline V gives CDR1 SEHNR, CDR2 FQNEAQ (reference sequence). V was shortened by 1 base and J by 6 bases, with 17 bases between the two germline ends. The CDR3 spans 16 residues. The CDR3 DNA follows: TGTGCCAGCAGCTTAGTCCTTTGGGGGGGCCCGGATACGCAGTATTTT. This sequence encodes CASSLVLWGGPDTQYF.

This clone came up many times. J is TRBJ1-5 and V is TRBV6-1; a possible D gene is TRBD1 (5 bases). The CDR3 loop spans 15 amino acids. V gave up 2 bases and J gave up 8 bases, with 16 bases separating them. CDR1 is MNHNS, CDR2 SASEGT, per germline. CDR3 residues: CASSEYGGSPEPQHF. Here the CDR3 DNA reads TGTGCCAGCAGTGAATATGGGGGGTCCCCTGAGCCCCAGCATTTT.

The sample holds a few counts of this clone. The chain combines TRBV4-1 with TRBJ2-3; D unclear. CDR1 is MGHRA, CDR2 YSYEKL, per germline. CDR3 length: 13 residues. Trimming left V 0 bases short and J 8 bases short, with 9 bases between. CDR3 nucleotide sequence: TGCGCCAGCAGCCAAGATCGCAGAGGTACGCAGTATTTT. Translation gives CASSQDRRGTQYF.

The table lists this clone with a count of one. V gene TRBV6-6 combines with J gene TRBJ1-5; no clear D gene. Looked up from germline, CDR1 is MNHNY and CDR2 is SVGAGI (reference sequence). This CDR3 comprises 14 residues. The ends were cut back, 2 bases at V and 2 bases at J, with 7 bases in the middle. In nucleotides, the CDR3 is TGTGCCAGCAGTTACGACGGGGGCAATCAGCCCCAGCATTTT. Its protein product is CASSYDGGNQPQHF.

V usage is TRBV4-1 and J usage is TRBJ1-2; 9 positions match TRBD1. Germline CDR1 is MGHRA and CDR2 is YSYEKL. CDR3 length: 14 amino acids. The trim removed 4 bases at V and 4 bases at J, leaving 4 bases unmatched. CDR3 nucleotide sequence: TGCGCCAGCAGCCCGACAGGGGGAGGCTATGGCTACACCTTC. Its protein is CASSPTGGGYGYTF.